This T cell receptor beta chain derives from a study of response to subunit inactivated influenza vaccine. CDR1 ENHRY and CDR2 SYGVKD come from the germline V gene. The CDR3 consists of 13 residues. V lost 4 bases and J lost 7, with 11 bases in between. From the RT-PCR reads, TCRdb called clonotypes with MiXCR, one entry per CDR3 protein. The sample carries more than 450,000 distinct CDR3 sequences, about 11% recorded once. The sample also formed part of further work on T cells expressing NK-cell markers. That paper notes: UMI-tagged 5'RACE template switching yielded the TCR beta cDNA. Dominant NKG2C+ clonotype frequencies of roughly 1.0-7.5% of CD8+ T cells were measured in 5 or 6 donors. Leadership of the CD3+CD56-NKG2C+ fraction also belonged to these clonotypes in several donors.

The chain recombines TRBV10-3 with TRBJ2-1, with D tentatively TRBD1 (5 bases). The source is a man aged 50 or older who received an inactivated influenza vaccine. The specimen was PBMCs from blood, collected on the day of vaccination. The chain's CDR3 is CAISGKGPNEQFF. The CDR3 DNA follows: TGTGCCATCAGTGGAAAGGGGCCTAATGAGCAGTTCTTC.